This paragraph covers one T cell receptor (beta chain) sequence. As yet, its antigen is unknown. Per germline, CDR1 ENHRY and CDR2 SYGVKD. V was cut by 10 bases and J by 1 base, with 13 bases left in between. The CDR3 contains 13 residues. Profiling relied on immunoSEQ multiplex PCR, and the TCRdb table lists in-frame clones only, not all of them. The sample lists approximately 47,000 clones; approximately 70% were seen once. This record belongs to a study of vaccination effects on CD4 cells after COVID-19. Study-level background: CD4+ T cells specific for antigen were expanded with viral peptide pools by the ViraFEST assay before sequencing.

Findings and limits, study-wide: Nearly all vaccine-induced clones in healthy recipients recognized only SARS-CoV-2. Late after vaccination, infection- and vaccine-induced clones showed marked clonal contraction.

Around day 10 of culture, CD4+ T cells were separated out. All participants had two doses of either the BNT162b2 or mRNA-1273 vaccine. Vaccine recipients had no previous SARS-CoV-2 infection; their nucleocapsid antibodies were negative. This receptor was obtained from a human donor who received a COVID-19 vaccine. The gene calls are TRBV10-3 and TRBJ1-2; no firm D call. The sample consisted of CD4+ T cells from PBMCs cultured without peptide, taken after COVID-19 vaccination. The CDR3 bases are TGTGCCACCCAGAGGAGTAATAACTATGGCTACACCTTC. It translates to CATQRSNNYGYTF.